This T cell receptor beta chain was recorded in a study of CD8+ T cells in alopecia areata. As for the study in general: Treatment of the treated patients consisted of oral tofacitinib, 5 to 10 mg twice daily. Using the percentage of affected scalp area, treated patients' severity was scored. Study-level results: Tofacitinib produced a significant decrease in scalp clonality and in expanded CD8+ clones among the top 100.

As to treatment: oral pan-JAK inhibitor, 5-10 mg twice daily. About this clone itself: The antigen remains undetermined.

Isolated RNA was reverse transcribed into cDNA used as the sequencing template. Clones were read by immunoSEQ multiplex PCR, and TCRdb kept only the in-frame ones, dropping some. The sample consists of over 250,000 clones, about 62% of them appearing once. The sample in question was CD4+ T cells sorted from blood, obtained around week 54, from a patient treated with tofacitinib. The TCR comes from a human donor with alopecia areata.

CDR3 sequence reads: CASSPPGDQYF. CDR3 DNA sequence: TGTGCCAGCAGCCCCCCCGGGGACCAGTACTTC. V usage is TRBV7-6 and J usage is TRBJ2-5, with D tentatively TRBD2 (5 bases). Trimming took off 5 bases at V and 10 bases at J, with 11 bases between the two ends. The CDR3 covers 11 residues. CDR1 is SGHVS, CDR2 FNYEAQ, per germline.